This T cell receptor (beta chain) was identified during a study of blood T cell repertoires in COVID-19. The CDR3 consists of 12 residues. The germline CDR1 and CDR2 sequences are SQVTM and ANQGSEA. Deletions cut 6 bases from V and 2 bases from J, with 9 bases between. Sequencing was performed with immunoSEQ multiplex PCR; in TCRdb, only in-frame clones are kept and a portion is missing. The table has around 160,000 clones, around four fifths seen once. The genes are TRBV29-1 and TRBJ2-3, with D tentatively TRBD2 (5 bases). The sequenced material came from peripheral blood. The sequence was obtained from a human donor in a cohort sampled during active COVID-19. In DNA form, the CDR3 reads TGCAGCGTCGGGGTGCACACAGATACGCAGTATTTT. This encodes CSVGVHTDTQYF.